The 20 T cell receptor beta chains below come from one sample, sequenced in a study of shared clonotypes between healthy human individuals. Produced via immunoSEQ multiplex PCR; TCRdb's table is partial and in-frame only. This table holds around 600,000 clones, roughly 95% found once. Naive CD8 cells lacked CD45RO, underwent positive selection for CCR7 and left out terminally differentiated effector memory CD45RA+ cells. Material for sequencing was naive CD8+ T cells sorted from blood. The receptor set was obtained from a woman aged 25 to 39 in good health.

The chain couples TRBV5-1 to TRBJ2-5; possibly TRBD2 for D (6 bases). V shed 0 bases and J shed 5 bases, with 14 bases lying between them. The CDR3 has 15 residues. Germline V CDR1 and CDR2: SGHRS, YFSETQ. Here the CDR3 reads CASSLDRTIGETQYF. The CDR3 nucleotides are TGCGCCAGCAGCTTGGACAGGACTATAGGGGAGACCCAGTACTTC.

The chain links TRBV27 to TRBJ2-6; D ambiguous. CDR3 length: 15 residues. With 3 bases removed from V and 0 bases from J, the gap between germline ends came to 6 bases. The germline V gene has CDR1 MNHEY and CDR2 SMNVEV (reference sequence). This CDR3 is CASSLASSGANVLTF. The CDR3 DNA reads TGTGCCAGCAGTTTGGCGAGCTCTGGGGCCAACGTCCTGACTTTC.

This chain joins TRBV4-1 and TRBJ1-1; D is ambiguous. CDR1 and CDR2 (germline): MGHRA, YSYEKL. V lost 3 bases, J lost 0 bases, and 11 bases lay in between. This CDR3 has 15 residues. CDR3 residues: CASSHRQAVNTEAFF. The CDR3 DNA sequence: TGCGCCAGCAGCCATAGGCAGGCAGTGAACACTGAAGCTTTCTTT.

The chain carries TRBV7-9 and TRBJ1-3; D remains unclear. The germline V and J ends were trimmed by 1 base and 15 bases, with 13 bases remaining between them. The CDR3 is 12 amino acids. In germline, CDR1 is SEHNR, CDR2 FQNEAQ (reference sequence). CDR3 sequence (DNA): TGTGCCAGCAGCTTAGTAGGGCGGGATGAATATTTT. Residues: CASSLVGRDEYF.

The J gene is TRBJ1-1, the V gene TRBV27, with TRBD1 matching over 9 bases. Per germline, CDR1 MNHEY and CDR2 SMNVEV (reference sequence). The V and J ends lost 6 bases and 4 bases, in that order; junction bases with no gene match: 6. This CDR3 has 14 amino acids. The CDR3 nucleotides read TGTGCCAGCAGACAGGGGGCGGGAGGCACTGAAGCTTTCTTT. Encoded protein: CASRQGAGGTEAFF.

This chain connects TRBV4-1 to TRBJ1-6; possible D gene TRBD1, 6 bases. V lost 0 bases and J 5 bases, leaving 8 bases between the germline ends. This CDR3 spans 15 amino acids. CDR1 MGHRA and CDR2 YSYEKL come from the germline V gene. This CDR3 reads CASSQEYRDNSPLHF. DNA for the CDR3: TGCGCCAGCAGCCAAGAATACAGGGATAATTCACCCCTCCACTTT.

The chain combines TRBV5-6 with TRBJ2-5, with 7 positions matching TRBD1. V lost 0 bases and J lost 2; bases outside the gene matches: 1. This CDR3 is 14 amino acids long. The germline gives CDR1 SGHDT, CDR2 YYEEEE. DNA of the CDR3: TGTGCCAGCAGCTTGGGCAGGGGGCAAGAGACCCAGTACTTC. Residues: CASSLGRGQETQYF. Combining the CDR3 with reference TRBV5-6 and TRBJ2-5 gives the whole variable domain DAGVTQSPTHLIKTRGQQVTLRCSPKSGHDTVSWYQQALGQGPQFIFQYYEEEERQRGNFPDRFSGHQFPNYSSELNVNALLLGDSALYLCASSLGRGQETQYFGPGTRLLVL.

With respect to this clone: The sample carries other DNA sequences with the same CDR3. CDR3 DNA sequence: TGTGCCAGCAGCGTAGCATGGGGCACTGAAGCTTTCTTT. Translated: CASSVAWGTEAFF. The gene calls are TRBV9 and TRBJ1-1; D not certain. This CDR3 spans 13 amino acids. Trimming pared 0 bases from V and 4 bases from J, leaving 7 bases between. Germline V lookup: CDR1 SGDLS, CDR2 YYNGEE.

In this sample, this clone turned up a few times. The V gene is TRBV10-3, the J gene TRBJ2-1, with TRBD2 matching 7 bases. CDR1 and CDR2 from the germline V gene are ENHRY and SYGVKD. J gave up 2 bases and V 8 bases, and 6 bases lay outside the gene matches. CDR3 size: 14 residues. CDR3 bases: TGTGCCATCTCGGGAGGCGGGACCTACAATGAGCAGTTCTTC. Encoded protein: CAISGGGTYNEQFF.

V is TRBV15 and J is TRBJ2-1, with D possibly TRBD1 on 7 matching bases. The CDR3 is made up of 15 amino acids. Germline V CDR1 and CDR2: LNHNV, YYDKDF (reference sequence). V was cut by 0 bases and J by 7 bases, with 13 bases left in between. CDR3 DNA: TGTGCCACCAGCAGAGATCTGGCAGGGGGGAATGAGCAGTTCTTC. Amino acids: CATSRDLAGGNEQFF.

The gene calls are TRBV7-6 and TRBJ2-6, with unresolved D. CDR3 size: 16 residues. Germline V CDR1 and CDR2: SGHVS, FNYEAQ. The ends were cut back, 5 bases at V and 0 bases at J, with 11 bases in the middle. The CDR3 is CASSHDTYSGANVLTF. The DNA of the CDR3 is TGTGCCAGCAGCCACGATACTTACTCTGGGGCCAACGTCCTGACTTTC.

The V and J genes are TRBV7-6 and TRBJ2-7; 10 nucleotides match TRBD2. Germline V gene sequence: CDR1 SGHVS, CDR2 FNYEAQ. This CDR3 contains 15 residues. V was pared by 1 base and J by 3 bases, with 3 bases of the junction left unmatched. Here the CDR3 reads CASSLVTSGNYEQYF. CDR3 nucleotides: TGTGCCAGCAGCTTAGTTACTAGCGGGAACTACGAGCAGTACTTC. Full variable domain (remainder filled in from reference TRBV7-6 and TRBJ2-7): GAGVSQSPRYKVTKRGQDVALRCDPISGHVSLYWYRQALGQGPEFLTYFNYEAQQDKSGLPNDRFSAERPEGSISTLTIQRTEQRDSAMYRCASSLVTSGNYEQYFGPGTRLTVT.

In its sample, this clone was seen once. The V call is TRBV9, the J call TRBJ2-2; 8 bases are shared with TRBD1. V lost 0 bases, J lost 1 base, and 2 bases stayed unmatched. The CDR3 loop spans 16 amino acids. Germline CDR1 is SGDLS and CDR2 is YYNGEE. The CDR3 DNA reads TGTGCCAGCAGCGTAGCCGGGACAGGGAACACCGGGGAGCTGTTTTTT. This codes for CASSVAGTGNTGELFF.

The chain combines TRBV27 with TRBJ2-7; the D is unclear. The CDR3 spans 14 residues. CDR1 MNHEY and CDR2 SMNVEV come from the germline V gene (reference sequence). V lost 3 bases and J 3 bases, leaving 12 bases between the germline ends. The CDR3 spells CASSFGRFNYEQYF. The CDR3 DNA sequence: TGTGCCAGCAGTTTTGGGCGCTTTAACTACGAGCAGTACTTC.

This chain links TRBV15 with TRBJ2-5, with D tentatively TRBD1 (7 bases). Germline assignment: CDR1 LNHNV and CDR2 YYDKDF (reference sequence). Trimming took 4 bases from V and 9 from J, leaving 18 bases between them. The CDR3 extends over 14 amino acids. CDR3 bases: TGTGCCACCAGCAACGGGGGCAGGGGGATTGCCCAGTACTTC. This gives the protein CATSNGGRGIAQYF.

The chain carries TRBV27 and TRBJ2-3; D remains unclear. CDR3 length equals 16 residues. Germline CDR1 MNHEY, CDR2 SMNVEV (reference sequence). Between the trimmed V and J ends, which lost 2 bases and 4 bases, there was a span of 16 bases. CDR3 residues: CASSLTRALAPDTQYF. The CDR3, as DNA: TGTGCCAGCAGTTTAACCCGAGCGCTGGCACCAGATACGCAGTATTTT.

The gene calls are TRBV7-2 and TRBJ1-5; D not certain. The CDR3 consists of 16 residues. V gave up 1 base and J gave up 0 bases, with 10 bases separating them. The germline gives CDR1 SGHTA, CDR2 FQGNSA. The CDR3: CASSLDWHLSNQPQHF. The CDR3 DNA is TGTGCCAGCAGCTTAGATTGGCACCTTAGCAATCAGCCCCAGCATTTT.

The CDR3 spells CASSFQGRGFF. CDR3 DNA: TGCGCCAGCAGCTTCCAGGGTAGGGGGTTCTTC. This chain uses TRBV5-1 with TRBJ2-1, with D maybe TRBD1 (5 bases). The germline V and J ends were trimmed by 2 bases and 15 bases, with 12 bases remaining between them. The CDR3 runs to 11 residues. Germline-derived CDR1 and CDR2 are SGHRS and YFSETQ.

This chain joins TRBV18 and TRBJ2-6, with 8 bases aligning to TRBD1. CDR3 size: 19 residues. J gave up 0 bases and V 3 bases, and 10 bases lay outside the gene matches. Germline V gene sequence: CDR1 KGHSH, CDR2 LQKENI. The CDR3 here is CASSPSGDRKYSGANVLTF. The CDR3 DNA follows: TGTGCCAGCTCACCTTCGGGGGACAGGAAATACTCTGGGGCCAACGTCCTGACTTTC.

The chain employs TRBV9 and TRBJ2-5, with unresolved D. With 0 bases removed from V and 0 bases from J, the gap between germline ends came to 6 bases. The CDR3 extends over 14 amino acids. Per the germline V gene, CDR1 is SGDLS and CDR2 is YYNGEE. CDR3 in DNA: TGTGCCAGCAGCGTAGTAAGCGACCAAGAGACCCAGTACTTC. Its protein is CASSVVSDQETQYF.